What follows are 22 T cell receptor beta chains derived from one specimen sequenced in a study of CD8 T cells in ankylosing spondylitis. From the 5' RACE reads, TCRdb called clonotypes with MiXCR, one entry per CDR3 protein. The sample has about 310,000 distinct CDR3 sequences; more than 20% are singletons. The source material was blood, either unsorted or a sorted T cell fraction (not recorded which). These receptors all come from a female donor with ankylosing spondylitis or in good health (not recorded which).

This clonotype was counted only a few times. The chain combines TRBV12-3 or TRBV12-4 with TRBJ2-2; the D gene is possibly TRBD2 (6 bases). The CDR3 is 16 residues long. V was shortened by 3 bases and J by 3 bases, with 14 bases between the two germline ends. Here the CDR3 reads CASSFTPERDTGELFF. CDR3 coding DNA: TGTGCCAGCAGTTTTACCCCGGAGCGGGACACCGGGGAGCTGTTTTTT.

The rearrangement joins TRBV28 to TRBJ2-1; 10 bases map to TRBD1. The CDR3 totals 14 residues. Germline V gene lookup returns CDR1 MDHEN and CDR2 SYDVKM. Losses at the gene ends were 7 bases for V and 8 bases for J; bases not matched to a gene: 8. The CDR3 nucleotides are TGTGCCAGCACCCGGGACAGGGGAATCCATGAGCAGTTCTTC. Residues: CASTRDRGIHEQFF. Together with reference TRBV28 and TRBJ2-1, the CDR3 gives the full variable domain: DVKVTQSSRYLVKRTGEKVFLECVQDMDHENMFWYRQDPGLGLRLIYFSYDVKMKEKGDIPEGYSVSREKKERFSLILESASTNQTSMYLCASTRDRGIHEQFFGPGTRLTVL.

This clonotype was seen many times. The chain carries TRBV12-3 or TRBV12-4 and TRBJ2-1; the match to TRBD2 covers 11 bases. The CDR3 runs to 15 residues. Trimming took 4 bases from V and 3 from J; bases not matched to a gene: 2. CDR3 sequence reads: CASSSGTSGYNEQFF. In DNA, the CDR3 is TGTGCCAGCAGTTCCGGGACTAGCGGCTACAATGAGCAGTTCTTC.

The CDR3 sequence is CASSLLGQGGDTQYF. The CDR3 coding sequence is TGTGCCAGCAGCTTGCTAGGACAGGGAGGGGATACGCAGTATTTT. The chain has TRBV7-2 and TRBJ2-3, with TRBD1 as a possible D gene (8 bases). This CDR3 spans 15 amino acids. Per germline, CDR1 SGHTA and CDR2 FQGNSA. Trimming left V 3 bases short and J 6 bases short, with 16 bases between.

There are a few counts of this clonotype. V usage is TRBV12-3 or TRBV12-4 and J usage is TRBJ1-2; no firm D call. CDR3 length equals 13 residues. V was trimmed by 4 bases and J by 0 bases, leaving 6 bases between them. The CDR3 coding sequence is TGTGCCAGCAGTTCCAGAGCTAACTATGGCTACACCTTC. Amino acid sequence: CASSSRANYGYTF.

The gene calls are TRBV7-8 and TRBJ1-1; no reliable D call. Germline V lookup: CDR1 SGHVS, CDR2 FQNEAQ. CDR3 length: 14 amino acids. Trimming stripped 3 bases from V and 3 bases from J, with 11 bases between. CDR3 nucleotide sequence: TGTGCCAGCAGCTTCCCTGGGCGGCACACTGAAGCTTTCTTT. It is translated as CASSFPGRHTEAFF.

The chain has TRBV12-3 or TRBV12-4 and TRBJ1-1; a weak D match, TRBD1 (5 bases). The CDR3 sequence is 13 residues long. V lost 2 bases and J 7 bases, leaving 11 bases between the germline ends. The CDR3 coding sequence is TGTGCCAGCAGTTTATCCGGGGCCAGTGAAGCTTTCTTT. Residues: CASSLSGASEAFF.

This clonotype came up a few times. The CDR3 here is CSARNPGRQGVDEQYF. In DNA, the CDR3 is TGCAGTGCTAGAAATCCCGGTCGGCAGGGGGTAGACGAGCAGTACTTC. V is TRBV20-1 and J is TRBJ2-7, with 7 bases matching TRBD1. This CDR3 contains 16 residues. CDR1 DFQATT and CDR2 SNEGSKA come from the germline V gene (reference sequence). The J segment lost 5 bases and the V segment lost 2 bases, leaving 15 bases of the junction unmatched.

In its sample, this clonotype was seen a few times. The rearrangement joins TRBV15 to TRBJ2-1, with TRBD1 matching over 8 bases. V was clipped by 0 bases and J by 8 bases; unmatched bases: 6. The CDR3 extends over 15 amino acids. Germline loops: CDR1 LNHNV, CDR2 YYDKDF (reference sequence). CDR3 DNA: TGTGCCACCAGCAGAGATGGCAGGGGGCTCGATGAGCAGTTCTTC. This encodes CATSRDGRGLDEQFF. The full variable domain, completed using reference TRBV15 and TRBJ2-1, is DAMVIQNPRYQVTQFGKPVTLSCSQTLNHNVMYWYQQKSSQAPKLLFHYYDKDFNNEADTPDNFQSRRPNTSFCFLDIRSPGLGDTAMYLCATSRDGRGLDEQFFGPGTRLTVL.

Only a few counts were recorded for this clonotype. The CDR3 spells CASGYGTGVTDTQYF. The CDR3 bases are TGTGCCAGCGGCTATGGGACAGGGGTCACAGATACGCAGTATTTT. V usage is TRBV12-3 or TRBV12-4 and J usage is TRBJ2-3; 10 bases fit TRBD1. The V and J ends lost 8 bases and 2 bases, in that order; junction bases with no gene match: 7. CDR3 length: 15 amino acids.

This sequence joins TRBV18 and TRBJ2-7, with a weak D call TRBD1 (5 bases). Germline V CDR1 and CDR2: KGHSH, LQKENI. The V gene lost 0 bases and the J gene lost 2 bases, with 8 bases spanning the gap. The CDR3 is 14 residues long. CDR3: CASSPPWTTYEQYF. The CDR3 DNA reads as TGTGCCAGCTCACCACCGTGGACAACCTACGAGCAGTACTTC.

This clonotype was seen only a few times. As DNA, the CDR3 is TGCAGTGCTAGAGTTCTAGCGGGAGGGTGGGATACGCAGTATTTT. It is translated as CSARVLAGGWDTQYF. The chain carries TRBV20-1 and TRBJ2-3; TRBD2 aligns across 12 bases. Germline-derived CDR1 and CDR2 are DFQATT and SNEGSKA (reference sequence). J was trimmed by 6 bases and V by 1 base; bases with no gene match: 5. The CDR3 loop spans 15 amino acids.

This clonotype has just a few counts. The J gene is TRBJ1-1, the V gene TRBV6-5; D gene unclear. Germline lookup yields CDR1 MNHEY and CDR2 SVGAGI. V was trimmed by 0 bases and J by 1 base, leaving 9 bases between them. This CDR3 is 15 amino acids long. CDR3 sequence: CASSYSATGNTEAFF. The CDR3, as DNA: TGTGCCAGCAGTTACTCCGCGACCGGGAACACTGAAGCTTTCTTT.

The chain couples TRBV25-1 to TRBJ2-7, with D perhaps being TRBD1 or TRBD2 (5 bases each). CDR1 and CDR2 from the germline V gene are MGHDK and SYGVNS. V lost 4 bases, J lost 4 bases, and 8 bases lay in between. The CDR3 runs to 12 residues. The CDR3 loop reads CASSVWGYEQYF. For the CDR3, the DNA is TGTGCCAGCAGTGTATGGGGGTACGAGCAGTACTTC.

This clonotype was counted a few times. This chain connects TRBV10-3 to TRBJ2-7, with D uncertain. The germline V gene has CDR1 ENHRY and CDR2 SYGVKD. Trimming pared 5 bases from V and 3 bases from J, leaving 11 bases between. This CDR3 has 13 residues. The CDR3 region has the DNA TGTGCCATCAGTCCCGTTGGCTACTACGAGCAGTACTTC. Its translation: CAISPVGYYEQYF.

The CDR3 DNA sequence: TGCGCCAGCAGCCGGTTACAGGGGGCCATTCCAGATACGCAGTATTTT. As protein: CASSRLQGAIPDTQYF. The chain links TRBV4-3 to TRBJ2-3; 9 bases match TRBD1. This CDR3 contains 16 residues. The V gene end was trimmed by 4 bases and the J gene end by 4 bases; junction bases not matched to a gene: 9. The germline CDR1 and CDR2 sequences are LGHNA and YSLEER.

The chain combines TRBV5-1 with TRBJ1-5, with D unclear. With 0 bases removed from V and 6 bases from J, the gap between germline ends came to 7 bases. CDR1 SGHRS and CDR2 YFSETQ come from the germline V gene. The CDR3 totals 13 residues. CDR3 nucleotide sequence: TGCGCCAGCAGCTTGGAGGGATCTCAGCCCCAGCATTTT. Translated: CASSLEGSQPQHF.

J is TRBJ1-5 and V is TRBV6-5; D unclear. CDR1 and CDR2 (germline): MNHEY, SVGAGI. This CDR3 is built from 15 residues. V was trimmed by 2 bases and J by 4 bases, leaving 12 bases between them. The CDR3 protein is CASSYEGSGNQPQHF. The CDR3 DNA follows: TGTGCCAGCAGTTACGAAGGGAGTGGGAATCAGCCCCAGCATTTT.

The V and J genes are TRBV5-1 and TRBJ2-1; D is ambiguous. The CDR3 is 14 residues long. CDR1 SGHRS and CDR2 YFSETQ come from the germline V gene. Trimming took off 5 bases at V and 5 bases at J, with 14 bases between the two ends. Written as DNA, the CDR3 is TGCGCCAGCAGGGCGGAACTTAGAGACAATGAGCAGTTCTTC. This encodes CASRAELRDNEQFF.

This clonotype was seen repeatedly, ten times or more. The chain is built from TRBV5-6 and TRBJ2-1; TRBD2 agrees at 7 bases. The CDR3 consists of 16 residues. Germline loops: CDR1 SGHDT, CDR2 YYEEEE. Trimming took 6 bases from V and 3 from J; bases not matched to a gene: 12. CDR3 coding DNA: TGTGCCAGCATCACCACCCAGCGGGGACTCTACAATGAGCAGTTCTTC. It is translated as CASITTQRGLYNEQFF.

This clonotype was counted a few times. The chain joins TRBV12-3 or TRBV12-4 to TRBJ2-6; TRBD1 or TRBD2 may be the D gene (6 bases each). This CDR3 comprises 15 residues. Trimming left V 5 bases short and J 4 bases short, with 12 bases between. CDR3 sequence: CASSRRGDGANVLTF. Written as DNA, the CDR3 is TGTGCCAGCAGTCGAAGGGGGGACGGGGCCAACGTCCTGACTTTC.

This clonotype has more than one count but fewer than ten. The V gene is TRBV20-1, the J gene TRBJ1-1, with D unresolved. Trimming removed 2 bases from V and 5 bases from J, with 12 bases in between. Per the germline V gene, CDR1 is DFQATT and CDR2 is SNEGSKA (reference sequence). This CDR3 contains 13 residues. CDR3 DNA sequence: TGCAGTGCTAGAACGGGGAGCGGAACTGAAGCTTTCTTT. Its translation is CSARTGSGTEAFF.